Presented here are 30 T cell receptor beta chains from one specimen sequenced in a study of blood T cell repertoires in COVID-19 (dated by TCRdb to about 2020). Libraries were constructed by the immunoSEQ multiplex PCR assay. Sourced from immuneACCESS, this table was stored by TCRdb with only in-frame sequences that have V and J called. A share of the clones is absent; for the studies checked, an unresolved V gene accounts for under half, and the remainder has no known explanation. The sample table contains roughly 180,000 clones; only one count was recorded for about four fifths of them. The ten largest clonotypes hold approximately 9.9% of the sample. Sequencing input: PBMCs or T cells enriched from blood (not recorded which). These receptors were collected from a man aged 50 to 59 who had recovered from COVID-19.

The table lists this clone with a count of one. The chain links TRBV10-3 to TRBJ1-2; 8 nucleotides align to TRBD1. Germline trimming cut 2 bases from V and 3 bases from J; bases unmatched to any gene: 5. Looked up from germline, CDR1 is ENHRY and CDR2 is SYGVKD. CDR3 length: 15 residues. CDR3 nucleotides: TGTGCCATCAGTGAGGGGACAGGAGACTACTATGGCTACACCTTC. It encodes CAISEGTGDYYGYTF.

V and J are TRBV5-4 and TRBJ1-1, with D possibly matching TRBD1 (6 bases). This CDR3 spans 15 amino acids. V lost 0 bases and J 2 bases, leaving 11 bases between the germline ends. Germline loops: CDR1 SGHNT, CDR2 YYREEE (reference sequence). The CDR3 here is CASSLAWTVNTEAFF. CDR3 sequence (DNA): TGTGCCAGCAGCTTGGCCTGGACAGTCAACACTGAAGCTTTCTTT. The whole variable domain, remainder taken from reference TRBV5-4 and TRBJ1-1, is ETGVTQSPTHLIKTRGQQVTLRCSSQSGHNTVSWYQQALGQGPQFIFQYYREEENGRGNFPPRFSGLQFPNYSSELNVNALELDDSALYLCASSLAWTVNTEAFFGQGTRLTVV.

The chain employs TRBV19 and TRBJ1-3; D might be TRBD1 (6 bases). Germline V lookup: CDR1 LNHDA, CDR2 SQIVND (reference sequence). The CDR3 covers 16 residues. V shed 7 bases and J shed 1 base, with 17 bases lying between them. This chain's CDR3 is CASTMGPGESGNTIYF. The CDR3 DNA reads TGTGCCAGTACTATGGGCCCAGGGGAGTCTGGAAACACCATATATTTT.

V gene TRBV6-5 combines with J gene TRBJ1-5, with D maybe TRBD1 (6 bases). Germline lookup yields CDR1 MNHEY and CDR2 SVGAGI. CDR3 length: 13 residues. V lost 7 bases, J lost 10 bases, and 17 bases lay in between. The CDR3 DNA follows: TGTGCCAGCAACCGTGTAGCACAGGGCCCCCAGCATTTT. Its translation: CASNRVAQGPQHF.

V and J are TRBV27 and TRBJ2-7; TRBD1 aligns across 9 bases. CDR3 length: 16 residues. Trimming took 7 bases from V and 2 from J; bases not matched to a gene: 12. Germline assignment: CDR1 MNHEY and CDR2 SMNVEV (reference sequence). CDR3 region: CASINNPGQGTYEQYF. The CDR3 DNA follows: TGTGCCAGCATCAATAACCCGGGACAGGGTACCTACGAGCAGTACTTC.

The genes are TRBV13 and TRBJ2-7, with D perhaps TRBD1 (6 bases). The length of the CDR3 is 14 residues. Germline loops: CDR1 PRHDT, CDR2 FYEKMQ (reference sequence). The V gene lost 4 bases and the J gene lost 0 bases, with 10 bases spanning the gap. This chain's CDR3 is CASSSTDSSYEQYF. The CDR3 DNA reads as TGTGCCAGCAGCTCTACGGACAGCTCCTACGAGCAGTACTTC.

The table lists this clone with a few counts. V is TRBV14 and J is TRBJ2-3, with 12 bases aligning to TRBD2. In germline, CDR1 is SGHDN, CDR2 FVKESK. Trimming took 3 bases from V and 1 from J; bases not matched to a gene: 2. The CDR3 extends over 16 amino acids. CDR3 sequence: CASSHRTSGGTDTQYF. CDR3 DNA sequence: TGTGCCAGCAGCCACAGGACTAGCGGGGGCACAGATACGCAGTATTTT.

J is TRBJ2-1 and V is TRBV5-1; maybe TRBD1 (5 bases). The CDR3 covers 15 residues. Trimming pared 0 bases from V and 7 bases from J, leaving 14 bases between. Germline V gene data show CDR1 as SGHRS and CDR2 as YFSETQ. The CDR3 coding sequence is TGCGCCAGCAGCTTGGACCTCAGGGTAGAAAATGAGCAGTTCTTC. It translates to CASSLDLRVENEQFF.

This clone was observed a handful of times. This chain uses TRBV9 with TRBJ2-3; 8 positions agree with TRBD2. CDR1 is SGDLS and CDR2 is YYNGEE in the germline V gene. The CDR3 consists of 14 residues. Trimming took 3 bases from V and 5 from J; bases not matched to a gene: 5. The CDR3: CASSAGLALDTQYF. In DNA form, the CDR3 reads TGTGCCAGCAGCGCTGGACTAGCTTTAGATACGCAGTATTTT.

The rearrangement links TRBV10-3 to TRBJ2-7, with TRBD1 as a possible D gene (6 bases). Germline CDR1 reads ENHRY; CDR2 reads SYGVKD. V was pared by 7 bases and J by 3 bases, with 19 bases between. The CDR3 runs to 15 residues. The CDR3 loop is CAINDIQGRSYEQYF. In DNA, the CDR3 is TGTGCCATCAACGATATACAGGGAAGGAGCTACGAGCAGTACTTC.

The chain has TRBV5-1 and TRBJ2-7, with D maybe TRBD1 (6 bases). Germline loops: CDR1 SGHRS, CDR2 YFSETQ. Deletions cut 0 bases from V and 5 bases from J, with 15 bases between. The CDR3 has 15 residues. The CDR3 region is CASSLARGGGNEQYF. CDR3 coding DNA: TGCGCCAGCAGCTTGGCCAGGGGTGGCGGAAACGAGCAGTACTTC.

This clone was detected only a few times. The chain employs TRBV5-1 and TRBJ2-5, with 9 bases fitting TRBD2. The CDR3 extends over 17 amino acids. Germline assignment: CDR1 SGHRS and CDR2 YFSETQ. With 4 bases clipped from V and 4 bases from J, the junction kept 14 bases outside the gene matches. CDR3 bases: TGCGCCAGCAGCCTCGGCATCGGGCTAGCGGGATCAGAGACCCAGTACTTC. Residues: CASSLGIGLAGSETQYF.

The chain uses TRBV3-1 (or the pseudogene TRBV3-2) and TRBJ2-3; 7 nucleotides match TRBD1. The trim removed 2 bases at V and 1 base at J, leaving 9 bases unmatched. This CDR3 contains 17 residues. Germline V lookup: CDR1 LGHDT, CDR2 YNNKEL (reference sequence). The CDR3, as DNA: TGTGCCAGCAGCCAATCCCCAAGGGACAGCGGCACAGATACGCAGTATTTT. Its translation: CASSQSPRDSGTDTQYF.

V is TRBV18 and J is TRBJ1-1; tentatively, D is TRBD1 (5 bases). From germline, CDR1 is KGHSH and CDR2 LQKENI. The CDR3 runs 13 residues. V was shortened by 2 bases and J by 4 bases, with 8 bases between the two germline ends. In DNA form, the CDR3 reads TGTGCCAGCTCACCAGGGGCAAGCACTGAAGCTTTCTTT. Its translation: CASSPGASTEAFF.

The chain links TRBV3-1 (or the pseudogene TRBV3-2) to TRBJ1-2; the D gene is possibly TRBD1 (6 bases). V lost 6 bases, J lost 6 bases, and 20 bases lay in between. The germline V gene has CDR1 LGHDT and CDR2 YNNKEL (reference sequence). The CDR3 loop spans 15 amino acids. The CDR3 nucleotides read TGTGCCAGCAGGGGCGACGGGGGGCCGGTGGATGGCTACACCTTC. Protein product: CASRGDGGPVDGYTF.

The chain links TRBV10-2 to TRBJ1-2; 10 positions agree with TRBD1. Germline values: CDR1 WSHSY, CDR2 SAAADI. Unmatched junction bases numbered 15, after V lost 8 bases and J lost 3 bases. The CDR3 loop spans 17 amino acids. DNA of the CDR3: TGCGCCAGCTCCCGGGCCGGGACAGGGGTAGGGGACTATGGCTACACCTTC. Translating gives CASSRAGTGVGDYGYTF.

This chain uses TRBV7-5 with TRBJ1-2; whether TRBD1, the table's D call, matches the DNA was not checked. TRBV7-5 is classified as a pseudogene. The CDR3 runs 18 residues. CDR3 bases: TGTGTCAGAAGCTTATTCCGGAAAACAAGACAGGGGGACTATGGCTACACCTTC. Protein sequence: CVRSLFRKTRQGDYGYTF.

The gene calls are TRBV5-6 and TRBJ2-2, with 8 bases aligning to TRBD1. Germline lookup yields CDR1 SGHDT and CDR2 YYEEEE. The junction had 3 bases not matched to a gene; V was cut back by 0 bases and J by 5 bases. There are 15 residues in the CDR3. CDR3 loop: CASSLDRGATGELFF. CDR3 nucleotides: TGTGCCAGCAGCTTGGACAGGGGGGCTACCGGGGAGCTGTTTTTT.

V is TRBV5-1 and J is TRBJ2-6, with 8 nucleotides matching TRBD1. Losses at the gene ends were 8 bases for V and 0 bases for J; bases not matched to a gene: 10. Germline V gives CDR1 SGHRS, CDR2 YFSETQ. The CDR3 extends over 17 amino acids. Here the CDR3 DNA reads TGCGCCAGTTCGGCCGGGACAGGTACCTCTGGGGCCAACGTCCTGACTTTC. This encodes CASSAGTGTSGANVLTF. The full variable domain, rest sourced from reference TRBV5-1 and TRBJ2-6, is KAGVTQTPRYLIKTRGQQVTLSCSPISGHRSVSWYQQTPGQGLQFLFEYFSETQRNKGNFPGRFSGRQFSNSRSEMNVSTLELGDSALYLCASSAGTGTSGANVLTFGAGSRLTVL.

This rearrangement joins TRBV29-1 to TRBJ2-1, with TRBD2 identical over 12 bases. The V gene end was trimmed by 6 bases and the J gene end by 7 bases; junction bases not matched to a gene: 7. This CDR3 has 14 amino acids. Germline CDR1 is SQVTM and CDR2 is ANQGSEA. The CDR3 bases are TGCAGCGTCCCGACTAGCGGGAGTGGAAATGAGCAGTTCTTC. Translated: CSVPTSGSGNEQFF.

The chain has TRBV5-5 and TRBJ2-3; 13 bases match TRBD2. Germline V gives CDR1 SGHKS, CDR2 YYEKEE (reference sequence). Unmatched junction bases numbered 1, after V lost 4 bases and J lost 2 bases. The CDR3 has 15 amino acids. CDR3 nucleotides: TGTGCCAGCAGCACTAGCGGGGGGGTCACAGATACGCAGTATTTT. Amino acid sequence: CASSTSGGVTDTQYF.

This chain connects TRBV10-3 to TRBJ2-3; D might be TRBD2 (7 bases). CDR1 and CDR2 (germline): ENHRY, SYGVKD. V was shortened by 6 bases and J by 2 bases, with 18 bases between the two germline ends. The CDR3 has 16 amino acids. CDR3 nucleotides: TGTGCCATCAGCGGTATGTGGGGGGGGGCCACAGATACGCAGTATTTT. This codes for CAISGMWGGATDTQYF.

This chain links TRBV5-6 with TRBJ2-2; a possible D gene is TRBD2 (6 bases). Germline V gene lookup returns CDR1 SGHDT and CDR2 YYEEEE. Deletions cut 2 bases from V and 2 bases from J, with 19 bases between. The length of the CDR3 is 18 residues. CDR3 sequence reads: CASSLGGPRAANTGELFF. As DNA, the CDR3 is TGTGCCAGCAGCTTAGGAGGGCCTCGGGCAGCCAACACCGGGGAGCTGTTTTTT. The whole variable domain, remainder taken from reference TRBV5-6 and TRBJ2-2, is DAGVTQSPTHLIKTRGQQVTLRCSPKSGHDTVSWYQQALGQGPQFIFQYYEEEERQRGNFPDRFSGHQFPNYSSELNVNALLLGDSALYLCASSLGGPRAANTGELFFGEGSRLTVL.

The CDR3 DNA sequence: TGTGCCAGCAAGGGGGTAGAAATGACAGGGGAAGAGACCCAGTACTTC. Protein: CASKGVEMTGEETQYF. V usage is TRBV7-9 and J usage is TRBJ2-5; TRBD1 matches 8 bases. V lost 7 bases and J lost 3; bases outside the gene matches: 13. The CDR3 spans 16 residues. The germline gives CDR1 SEHNR, CDR2 FQNEAQ (reference sequence). Full variable domain (rest looked up from reference TRBV7-9 and TRBJ2-5): DTGVSQNPRHKITKRGQNVTFRCDPISEHNRLYWYRQTLGQGPEFLTYFQNEAQLEKSRLLSDRFSAERPKGSFSTLEIQRTEQGDSAMYLCASKGVEMTGEETQYFGPGTRLLVL.

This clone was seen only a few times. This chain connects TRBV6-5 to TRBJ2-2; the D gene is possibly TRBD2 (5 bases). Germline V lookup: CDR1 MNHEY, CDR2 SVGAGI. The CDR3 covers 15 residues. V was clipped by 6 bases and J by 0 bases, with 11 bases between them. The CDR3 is CASSITGANTGELFF. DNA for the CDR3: TGTGCCAGCAGCATTACCGGGGCGAACACCGGGGAGCTGTTTTTT.

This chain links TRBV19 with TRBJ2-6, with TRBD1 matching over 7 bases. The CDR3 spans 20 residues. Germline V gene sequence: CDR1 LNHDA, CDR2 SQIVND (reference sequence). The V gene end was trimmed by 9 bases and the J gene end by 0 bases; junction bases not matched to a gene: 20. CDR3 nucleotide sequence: TGTGCCAGACCTAAAGGGGGCCAGTTGGGCTTCCCCTCTGGGGCCAACGTCCTGACTTTC. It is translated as CARPKGGQLGFPSGANVLTF. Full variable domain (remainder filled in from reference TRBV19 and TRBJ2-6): DGGITQSPKYLFRKEGQNVTLSCEQNLNHDAMYWYRQDPGQGLRLIYYSQIVNDFQKGDIAEGYSVSREKKESFPLTVTSAQKNPTAFYLCARPKGGQLGFPSGANVLTFGAGSRLTVL.

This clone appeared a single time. The CDR3 region is CSARDHKTQYF. In DNA form, the CDR3 reads TGCAGTGCTAGAGATCACAAGACCCAGTACTTC. This sequence joins TRBV20-1 and TRBJ2-5; no clear D. Germline-derived CDR1 and CDR2 are DFQATT and SNEGSKA (reference sequence). The V end was cut by 0 bases, the J end by 6 bases, with 5 bases between. The CDR3 is 11 residues long.

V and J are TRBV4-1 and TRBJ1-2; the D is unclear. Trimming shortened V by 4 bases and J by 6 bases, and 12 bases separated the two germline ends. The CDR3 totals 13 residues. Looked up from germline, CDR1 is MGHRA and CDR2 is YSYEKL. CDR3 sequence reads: CASSLAEQHGYTF. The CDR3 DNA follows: TGCGCCAGCAGCCTAGCCGAGCAGCATGGCTACACCTTC.

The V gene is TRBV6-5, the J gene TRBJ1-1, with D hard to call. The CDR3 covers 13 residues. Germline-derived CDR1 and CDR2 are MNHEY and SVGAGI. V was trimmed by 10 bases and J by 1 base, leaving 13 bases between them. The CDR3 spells CATSSRENTEAFF. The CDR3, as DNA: TGTGCCACCTCTTCTCGGGAGAACACTGAAGCTTTCTTT.

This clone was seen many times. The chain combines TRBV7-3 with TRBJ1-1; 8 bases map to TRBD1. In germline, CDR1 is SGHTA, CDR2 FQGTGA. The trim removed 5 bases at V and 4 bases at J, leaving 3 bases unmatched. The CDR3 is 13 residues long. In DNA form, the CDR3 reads TGTGCCAGCAGCCTGACAGGGGCCACTGAAGCTTTCTTT. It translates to CASSLTGATEAFF.